This TCR beta chain was retrieved from a study of regulatory T cells in long-lasting Graves disease (dated by TCRdb to the early 2020s). With respect to the entire study: In the newly diagnosed Graves' disease group, patients had been taking antithyroid drugs for less than 3 months. This study used TCR sequencing and RNA sequencing of peripheral blood to compare persistent Graves' disease patients against newly diagnosed Graves' disease patients. The study was conducted in China and was registered as a clinical trial. A total of roughly 33 samples underwent TCR sequencing: roughly 13 from persistent and about 20 from newly diagnosed Graves' disease patients.

In light of the paper, this sample's time point label describes: newly diagnosed GD, antithyroid drugs for less than 3 months. RNA was extracted from PBMCs in TRIzol for both TCR sequencing and RNA sequencing. The diagnosis of Graves' disease followed American Thyroid Association guidelines. Patients for the study were recruited at an endocrinology department in Xi'an, China. From each patient, around 9 milliliters of peripheral blood was collected into an EDTA anticoagulant tube. PBMCs were isolated by Ficoll Paque Plus density gradient separation without further T cell sorting. An Agilent 2100 Bioanalyzer and agarose gel were used to check RNA quality, while a NanoDrop 2000 measured RNA concentration. The CDR3 starts with the cysteine, ends with the phenylalanine, and has 15 residues. Only the CDR3 portion is preserved as DNA: 45 bases, with reading frame beginning at the first base. Trimmed from V: 6 bases; trimmed from J: 9 bases; junction bases lacking a gene match: 14. CDR1 and CDR2 are read off the germline V gene as SQVTM and ANQGSEA.

The library relied on multiplex PCR. Sequencing was performed on an Illumina HiSeq 4000. CDR3 regions were amplified by Arm-PCR with iRepertoire HTBI primers to construct TCR beta libraries. Before sequencing, the PCR products underwent gel purification. In the original analysis: Gene usage analysis of CDR3 amino acid clonotypes relied on the approximately 60 TRBV and fewer than 15 TRBJ segments identified across samples. COPE and FqMerger were used to merge filtered high-quality paired reads into contigs. Contigs were aligned with BLAST to IMGT TRBV, TRBD and TRBJ reference genes, and CDR3 was defined per IMGT. Clonotypes above 0.1% frequency were classified as highly expanded clones. Shannon entropy was used to measure repertoire diversity, and the Gini coefficient was used to measure V-J evenness. A clonotype found in more than one individual was treated as public. Using fastp at Q25 and MiXCR, TCRdb reprocessed the public reads and kept productive beta chains. A single entry per CDR3 protein holds the most common genes and DNA from its merged rows. The V and J calls, along with clone size, are taken from TCRdb and not from the paper's own processing. The sample profile shows 550,000 to 600,000 distinct CDR3 sequences; 15% to 20% of them were found once. Clones ranked in the top ten supply more than 10% of the sample.

What the authors observed across the whole study: Lower TCR Shannon entropy and fewer highly expanded clones were observed in persistent Graves' disease patients than in newly diagnosed patients, which suggested clonal expansion. The small sample size was acknowledged by the authors as a limitation that may reduce accuracy. Because the primary lesion, thyroid tissue, could not be accessed, the study looked at peripheral blood alone. Sequencing and analysis were limited to the TCR beta chain. Persistent disease showed preferential use of TRBV28, TRBJ1-2 and TRBJ2-5, whereas newly diagnosed disease favored TRBV20-1 and TRBJ2-1. A larger number of public clonotypes was shared among persistent patients (over 2,500) than among newly diagnosed patients (roughly 930).

A note on this clonotype: It lacks a known antigen. The record has no base qualities; no much larger clone is one base away.

These data were likewise used in another study, on T cells in Graves' hyperthyroidism and ophthalmopathy. As noted in the second study: Stable Graves' hyperthyroidism was defined as no progression to ophthalmopathy during 18 months of follow-up. Hyperthyroidism patients were newly diagnosed, had a disease duration of under 2 months, and were aged 18 to 65 years. Patients with uncontrolled infections, other autoimmune diseases, pregnancy or lactation were excluded. Diagnoses relied on clinical symptoms, serum thyroxine and TRAb, thyroid ultrasound and orbital computed tomography. A first-round RT-PCR of the TCR CDR3 used the HTBI primer set with the Qiagen OneStep RT-PCR kit. Blood samples also contained most of the expanded thyroid clonotypes (frequency above 0.001), which suggests that blood repertoires may reflect thyroid immune responses. A model built on a 13 V-J signature distinguished ophthalmopathy from stable hyperthyroidism, reaching about 89% sensitivity and approximately 81% specificity in cross-validation and 80%/75% in testing. During validation, the model predicted progression to ophthalmopathy a median of about 6.3 months ahead of onset, with around 70% sensitivity and 72% to 80% specificity. TCR V-J signatures able to tell the groups apart were searched for in a discovery cohort of more than 90 patients, of whom fewer than 45 had Graves' ophthalmopathy and more than 55 had stable Graves' hyperthyroidism. Prospective prediction of ophthalmopathy was tested in an independent validation cohort of some 20 hyperthyroidism patients and some 17 patients who later progressed to ophthalmopathy. The 100 discovery patients were divided at random into training and test sets in a 7:3 ratio. The study also compared thyroid tissue and blood T-cell repertoires from a handful of Graves' hyperthyroidism patients. After blood sampling, hyperthyroidism patients were treated with methimazole at a starting dose of 30 mg daily, and ophthalmopathy patients were treated with high-dose intravenous methylprednisolone. A second multiplex PCR round built the libraries, followed by size selection and purification. Libraries were sequenced paired-end with 100 bp reads on an Illumina HiSeq2000. SOAPnuke was used to process the raw data, throwing out any read that contained adapters or uncalled bases, had a mean Phred below 15, or lacked an exact constant-primer or identifier match. High-quality paired reads were merged using COPE v1.2.5, and each unique nucleotide sequence was defined as a clonotype. MiTCR v1.1 was used to align the clonotypes against IMGT TRBV, TRBD and TRBJ reference segments. Analysis was restricted to V-J combinations with a frequency above 0.0001, which covered approximately 99% of repertoires. A TCS score was defined as the ratio between F50 (clonal expansion) and ExV (chaos), using BLOSUM62-based TCRdist between CDR3 peptides within each V-J. Welch's t-statistics and random forest reduced roughly 530 V-J features to 13, which were used in a naive Bayes classifier (R e1071). No statistical method was used to set the sample size in advance, and investigators knew the group allocation. The paper describes TCR Vbeta CDR3 sequencing of 140 or so peripheral blood samples, made up of 43 ophthalmopathy patients, 70 to 80 hyperthyroidism patients and some 17 progressor patients.

The V and J genes are TRBV29-1 and TRBJ2-1; 10 middle bases align to TRBD1. The source of this sequence is a man in his late teens or twenties with Graves disease. Donor details come from another sample of the same person, matched by shared clones. This specimen was peripheral blood mononuclear cells (PBMCs), taken at new diagnosis, from a patient treated with antithyroid drugs. The sequence in DNA is TGCAGCGTCAGTTCGCCGGGACAGGGGTCCATTGAGCAGTTCTTC. The encoded protein is CSVSSPGQGSIEQFF.